What follows describes a single TCR beta chain. The sample is drawn from a study of control samples from healthy donors and cancer patients. This CDR3 is built from 15 residues. The ends were cut back, 0 bases at V and 9 bases at J, with 16 bases in the middle. Germline values: CDR1 SGHRS, CDR2 YFSETQ. The method was immunoSEQ multiplex PCR; TCRdb's version includes in-frame clones alone and lacks a portion of them. The sample records under 100,000 clones, roughly nine tenths being singletons. This sequence joins TRBV5-1 and TRBJ2-1; D may be TRBD1 (6 bases). Material: blood. This TCR was recovered from an older woman in good health. CDR3 DNA sequence: TGCGCCAGCAGCTTGGATGGGAAACAGGGCCCTGAGCAGTTCTTC. Translating gives CASSLDGKQGPEQFF.